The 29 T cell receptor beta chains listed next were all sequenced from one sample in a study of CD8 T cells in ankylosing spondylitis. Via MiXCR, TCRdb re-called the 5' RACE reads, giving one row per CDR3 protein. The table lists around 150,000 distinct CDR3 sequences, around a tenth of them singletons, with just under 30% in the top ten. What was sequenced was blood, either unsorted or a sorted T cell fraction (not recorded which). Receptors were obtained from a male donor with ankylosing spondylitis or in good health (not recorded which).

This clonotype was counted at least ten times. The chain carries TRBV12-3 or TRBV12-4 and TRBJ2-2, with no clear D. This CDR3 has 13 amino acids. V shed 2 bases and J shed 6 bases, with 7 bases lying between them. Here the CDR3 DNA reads TGTGCCAGCAGTTTAATTGCATCCGGGGAGCTGTTTTTT. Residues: CASSLIASGELFF.

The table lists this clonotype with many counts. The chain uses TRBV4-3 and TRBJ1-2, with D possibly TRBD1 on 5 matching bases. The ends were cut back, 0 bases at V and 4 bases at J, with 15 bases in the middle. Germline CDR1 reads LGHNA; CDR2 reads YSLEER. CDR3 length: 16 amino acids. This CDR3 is CASSQDAGRLGYGYTF. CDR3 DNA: TGCGCCAGCAGCCAAGATGCAGGGAGGCTAGGCTATGGCTACACCTTC.

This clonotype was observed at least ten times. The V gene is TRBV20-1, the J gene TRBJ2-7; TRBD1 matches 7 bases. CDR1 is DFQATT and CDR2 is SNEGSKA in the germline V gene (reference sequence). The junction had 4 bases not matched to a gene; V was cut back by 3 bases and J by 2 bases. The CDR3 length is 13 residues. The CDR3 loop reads CSASPTGAYEQYF. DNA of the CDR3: TGCAGTGCTAGCCCCACAGGGGCCTACGAGCAGTACTTC.

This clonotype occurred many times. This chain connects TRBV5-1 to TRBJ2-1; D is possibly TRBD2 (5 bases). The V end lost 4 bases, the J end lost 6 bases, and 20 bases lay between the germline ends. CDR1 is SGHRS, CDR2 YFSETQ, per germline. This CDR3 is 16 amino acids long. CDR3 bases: TGCGCCAGCAGCCCAGAAGGAACTAGGCGATTCAATGAGCAGTTCTTC. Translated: CASSPEGTRRFNEQFF.

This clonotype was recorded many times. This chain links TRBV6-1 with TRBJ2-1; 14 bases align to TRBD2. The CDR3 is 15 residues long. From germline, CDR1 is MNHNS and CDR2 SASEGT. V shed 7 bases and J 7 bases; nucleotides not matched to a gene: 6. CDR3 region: CASKTGTSGRNEQFF. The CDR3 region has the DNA TGTGCCAGCAAAACCGGGACTAGCGGGAGAAATGAGCAGTTCTTC.

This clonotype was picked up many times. The CDR3 nucleotides read TGCGCCAGCAGTCCGGGACCAACCTACGAGCAGTACTTC. Translation: CASSPGPTYEQYF. The chain uses TRBV5-1 and TRBJ2-7; possibly TRBD1 or TRBD2 for D (5 bases each). The V gene lost 5 bases and the J gene lost 2 bases, with 11 bases spanning the gap. Germline CDR1 reads SGHRS; CDR2 reads YFSETQ. The CDR3 consists of 13 residues.

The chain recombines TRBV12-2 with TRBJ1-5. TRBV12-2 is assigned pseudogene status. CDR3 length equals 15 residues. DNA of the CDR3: TGTGCAAGTCGGGAAGGGACTTATAGCAATCAGCCCCAGCATTTT. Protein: CASREGTYSNQPQHF.

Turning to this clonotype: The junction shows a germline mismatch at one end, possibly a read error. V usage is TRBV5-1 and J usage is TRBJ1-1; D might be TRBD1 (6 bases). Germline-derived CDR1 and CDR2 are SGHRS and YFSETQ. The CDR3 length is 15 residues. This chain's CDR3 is CGSSVLGTTNTEAFF. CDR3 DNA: TGCGGCAGCAGCGTGCTCGGGACAACGAACACTGAAGCTTTCTTT. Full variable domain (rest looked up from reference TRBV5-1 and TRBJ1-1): KAGVTQTPRYLIKTRGQQVTLSCSPISGHRSVSWYQQTPGQGLQFLFEYFSETQRNKGNFPGRFSGRQFSNSRSEMNVSTLELGDSALYLCGSSVLGTTNTEAFFGQGTRLTVV.

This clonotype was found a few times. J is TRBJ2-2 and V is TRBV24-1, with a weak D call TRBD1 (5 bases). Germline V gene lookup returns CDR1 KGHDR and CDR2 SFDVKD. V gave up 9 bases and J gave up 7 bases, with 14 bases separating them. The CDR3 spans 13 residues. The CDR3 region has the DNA TGTGCCACCGTCGCCAGGGTTGGCGGGGAGCTGTTTTTT. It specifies CATVARVGGELFF.

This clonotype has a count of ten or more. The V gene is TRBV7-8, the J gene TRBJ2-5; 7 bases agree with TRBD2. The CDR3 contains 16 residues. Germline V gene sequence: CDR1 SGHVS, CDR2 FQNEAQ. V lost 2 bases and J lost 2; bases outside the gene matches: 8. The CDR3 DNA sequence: TGTGCCAGCAGCTTATATAGACTAGCCCAACAAGAGACCCAGTACTTC. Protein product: CASSLYRLAQQETQYF.

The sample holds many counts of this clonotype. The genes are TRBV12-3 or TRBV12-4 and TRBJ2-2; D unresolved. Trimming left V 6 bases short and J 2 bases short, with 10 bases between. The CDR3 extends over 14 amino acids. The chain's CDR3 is CASSPGRNTGELFF. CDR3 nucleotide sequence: TGTGCCAGCAGCCCCGGACGTAACACCGGGGAGCTGTTTTTT.

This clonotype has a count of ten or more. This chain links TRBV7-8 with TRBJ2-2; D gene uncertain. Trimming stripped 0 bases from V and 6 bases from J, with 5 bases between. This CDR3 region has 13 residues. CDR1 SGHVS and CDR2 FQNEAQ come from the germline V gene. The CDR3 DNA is TGTGCCAGCAGCTTAGCGGGCCCCGGGGAGCTGTTTTTT. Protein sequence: CASSLAGPGELFF.

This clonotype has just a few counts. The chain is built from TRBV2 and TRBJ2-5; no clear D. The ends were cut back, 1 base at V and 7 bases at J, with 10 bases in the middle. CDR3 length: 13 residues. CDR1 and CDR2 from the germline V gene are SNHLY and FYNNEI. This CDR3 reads CASSEEATGTQYF. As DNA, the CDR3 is TGTGCCAGCAGTGAAGAGGCTACGGGGACCCAGTACTTC.

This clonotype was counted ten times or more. The CDR3 is CASSAVRNTGELFF. The DNA for the CDR3 is TGTGCCAGCAGTGCTGTCCGGAACACCGGGGAGCTGTTTTTT. The V call is TRBV6-1, the J call TRBJ2-2; D remains unclear. Between the trimmed V and J ends, which lost 4 bases and 1 base, there was a span of 7 bases. The CDR3 is 14 residues long. From germline, CDR1 is MNHNS and CDR2 SASEGT.

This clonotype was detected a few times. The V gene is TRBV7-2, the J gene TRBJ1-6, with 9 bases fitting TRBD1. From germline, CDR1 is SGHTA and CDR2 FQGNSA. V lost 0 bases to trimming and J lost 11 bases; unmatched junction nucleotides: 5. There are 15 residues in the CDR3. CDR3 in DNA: TGTGCCAGCAGCTTAGCCCAACAGGGGGCCGCACCCCTCCACTTT. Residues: CASSLAQQGAAPLHF.

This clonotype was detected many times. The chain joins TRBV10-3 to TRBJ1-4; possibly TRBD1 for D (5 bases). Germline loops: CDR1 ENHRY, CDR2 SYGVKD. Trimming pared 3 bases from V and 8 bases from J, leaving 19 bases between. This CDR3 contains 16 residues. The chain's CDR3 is CAISDPPGKTREKLFF. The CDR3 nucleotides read TGTGCCATCAGTGATCCCCCAGGGAAGACGAGGGAAAAACTGTTTTTT.

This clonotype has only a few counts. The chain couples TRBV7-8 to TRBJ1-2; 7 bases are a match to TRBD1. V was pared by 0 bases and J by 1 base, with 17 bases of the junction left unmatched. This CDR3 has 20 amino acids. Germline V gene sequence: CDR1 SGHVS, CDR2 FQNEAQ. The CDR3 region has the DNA TGTGCCAGCAGCTTAGCCCGTTACCGGGACAGCCGAACCATTAACTATGGCTACACCTTC. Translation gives CASSLARYRDSRTINYGYTF.

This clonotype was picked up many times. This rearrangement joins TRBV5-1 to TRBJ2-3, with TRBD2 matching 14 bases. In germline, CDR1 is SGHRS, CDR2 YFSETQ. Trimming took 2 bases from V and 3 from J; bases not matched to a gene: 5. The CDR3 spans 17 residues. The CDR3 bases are TGCGCCAGCAGCTTTGGGACTAGCGGGGGCAATACAGATACGCAGTATTTT. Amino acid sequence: CASSFGTSGGNTDTQYF.

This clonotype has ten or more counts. This CDR3 reads CASSFVDSYNEQFF. The CDR3 DNA reads as TGTGCCAGCAGTTTCGTGGACTCCTACAATGAGCAGTTCTTC. The chain combines TRBV28 with TRBJ2-1; no clear D gene. In germline, CDR1 is MDHEN, CDR2 SYDVKM. V was cut by 3 bases and J by 0 bases, with 6 bases left in between. CDR3 length: 14 amino acids.

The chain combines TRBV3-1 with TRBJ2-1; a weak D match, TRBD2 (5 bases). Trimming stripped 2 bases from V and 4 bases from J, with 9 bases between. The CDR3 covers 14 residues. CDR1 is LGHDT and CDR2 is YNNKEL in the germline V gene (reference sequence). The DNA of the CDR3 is TGTGCCAGCAGCCAAATCGGGGTTTACAATGAGCAGTTCTTC. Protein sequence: CASSQIGVYNEQFF.

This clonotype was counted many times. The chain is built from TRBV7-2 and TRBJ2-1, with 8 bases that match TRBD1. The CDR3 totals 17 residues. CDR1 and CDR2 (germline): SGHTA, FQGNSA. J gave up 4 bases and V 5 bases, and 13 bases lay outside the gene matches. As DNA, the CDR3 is TGTGCCAGCAGCCCCGATAGGCGGACAGGGTCATACAATGAGCAGTTCTTC. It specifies CASSPDRRTGSYNEQFF.

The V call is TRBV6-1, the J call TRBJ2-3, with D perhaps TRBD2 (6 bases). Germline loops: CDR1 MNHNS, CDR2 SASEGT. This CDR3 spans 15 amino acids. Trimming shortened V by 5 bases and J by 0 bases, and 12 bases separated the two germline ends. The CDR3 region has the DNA TGTGCCAGCAGTCAAACGGACTACAGCACAGATACGCAGTATTTT. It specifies CASSQTDYSTDTQYF.

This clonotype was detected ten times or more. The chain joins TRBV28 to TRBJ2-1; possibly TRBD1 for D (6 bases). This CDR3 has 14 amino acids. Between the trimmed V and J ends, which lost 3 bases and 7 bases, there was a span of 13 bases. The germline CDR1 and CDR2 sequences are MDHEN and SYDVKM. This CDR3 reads CASSFIGGRNEQFF. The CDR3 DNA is TGTGCCAGCAGTTTCATAGGGGGTAGGAATGAGCAGTTCTTC. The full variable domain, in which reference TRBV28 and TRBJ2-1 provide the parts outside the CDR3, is DVKVTQSSRYLVKRTGEKVFLECVQDMDHENMFWYRQDPGLGLRLIYFSYDVKMKEKGDIPEGYSVSREKKERFSLILESASTNQTSMYLCASSFIGGRNEQFFGPGTRLTVL.

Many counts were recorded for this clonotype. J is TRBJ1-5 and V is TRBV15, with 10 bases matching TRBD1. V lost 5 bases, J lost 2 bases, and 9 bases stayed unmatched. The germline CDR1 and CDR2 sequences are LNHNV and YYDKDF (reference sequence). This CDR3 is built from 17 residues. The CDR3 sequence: CATSVGQGGIGNQPQHF. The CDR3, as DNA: TGTGCCACCAGCGTAGGACAGGGGGGGATAGGCAATCAGCCCCAGCATTTT.

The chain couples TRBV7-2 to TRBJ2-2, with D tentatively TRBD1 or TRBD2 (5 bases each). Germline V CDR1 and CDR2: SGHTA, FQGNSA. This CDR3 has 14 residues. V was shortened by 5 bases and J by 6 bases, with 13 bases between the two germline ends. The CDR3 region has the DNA TGTGCCAGCAGCCTGAGGGGCGGCGCCGGGGAGCTGTTTTTT. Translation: CASSLRGGAGELFF.

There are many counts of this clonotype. CDR3 amino acids: CASSFYGDEQFF. The CDR3 nucleotides are TGTGCCAGCAGCTTCTACGGCGATGAGCAGTTCTTC. The chain couples TRBV11-2 to TRBJ2-1; D uncertain. Trimming removed 3 bases from V and 8 bases from J, with 8 bases in between. CDR1 is SGHAT and CDR2 is FQNNGV in the germline V gene. This CDR3 region has 12 residues.

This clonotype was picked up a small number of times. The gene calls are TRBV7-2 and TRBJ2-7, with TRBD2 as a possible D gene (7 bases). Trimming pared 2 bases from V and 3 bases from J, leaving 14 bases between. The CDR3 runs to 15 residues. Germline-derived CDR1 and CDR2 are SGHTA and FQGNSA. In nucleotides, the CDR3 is TGTGCCAGCAGCTTATCAAGGGGGGGAAACTACGAGCAGTACTTC. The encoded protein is CASSLSRGGNYEQYF.

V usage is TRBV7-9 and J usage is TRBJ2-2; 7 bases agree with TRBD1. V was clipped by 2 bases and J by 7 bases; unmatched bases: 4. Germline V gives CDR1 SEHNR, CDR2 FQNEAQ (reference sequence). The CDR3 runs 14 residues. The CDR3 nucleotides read TGTGCCAGCAGCTTAACAGGGGAGATCGGGGAGCTGTTTTTT. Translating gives CASSLTGEIGELFF.

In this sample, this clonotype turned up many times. The chain's CDR3 is CASSLLLAAGEDTQYF. In DNA, the CDR3 is TGTGCCAGCAGCTTGCTGCTGGCAGCCGGGGAAGATACGCAGTATTTT. The V gene is TRBV5-6, the J gene TRBJ2-3, with D possibly TRBD2 on 5 matching bases. The length of the CDR3 is 16 residues. Trimming shortened V by 1 base and J by 5 bases, and 17 bases separated the two germline ends. The V gene's germline CDR1 is SGHDT and CDR2 YYEEEE. Full variable domain (remainder filled in from reference TRBV5-6 and TRBJ2-3): DAGVTQSPTHLIKTRGQQVTLRCSPKSGHDTVSWYQQALGQGPQFIFQYYEEEERQRGNFPDRFSGHQFPNYSSELNVNALLLGDSALYLCASSLLLAAGEDTQYFGPGTRLTVL.